A single sample gave rise to the 15 T cell receptor beta chains below, sequenced in a study of T-cell reconstitution after alpha-beta-depleted transplantation in children. Unique molecular identifiers tagged the TCRbeta library. One entry per CDR3 protein results from TCRdb running MiXCR on the PCR reads. Found here are approximately 640,000 distinct CDR3 sequences, approximately 16% of them singletons; the top ten hold under 1.2%. The sample was PBMCs from the stem cell graft donor, taken from the stem cell graft. Receptors originate from a human donor who donated a stem cell graft to a child with acute myeloid leukemia.

This clonotype was seen at least ten times. V usage is TRBV10-3 and J usage is TRBJ1-2; possible D gene TRBD1, 5 bases. V lost 4 bases and J 7 bases, leaving 13 bases between the germline ends. The germline gives CDR1 ENHRY, CDR2 SYGVKD. The CDR3 totals 13 residues. The CDR3 region is CAISGQITGGYTF. The CDR3 DNA sequence: TGTGCCATCAGTGGACAGATTACGGGTGGCTACACCTTC.

This clonotype was counted many times. This chain links TRBV20-1 with TRBJ1-4; the D is unclear. Deletions cut 3 bases from V and 5 bases from J, with 10 bases between. This CDR3 spans 13 amino acids. The germline gives CDR1 DFQATT, CDR2 SNEGSKA (reference sequence). Here the CDR3 DNA reads TGCAGTGCTAGTGGGCCCAGAAATGAAAAACTGTTTTTT. This translates into CSASGPRNEKLFF.

This clonotype showed up many times. The chain combines TRBV10-3 with TRBJ2-7; D is perhaps TRBD2 (6 bases). CDR3 length equals 14 residues. Germline CDR1 is ENHRY and CDR2 is SYGVKD. The V and J ends lost 10 bases and 1 base respectively, with 17 bases between them. Written as DNA, the CDR3 is TGTGCCACCGGGCGGGACCTCGGATCCTACGAGCAGTACGTC. It translates to CATGRDLGSYEQYV.

To note about this clonotype: Just one base apart from a much larger clone, this may be a read error. The chain links TRBV5-1 to TRBJ2-2; D perhaps matches TRBD2 (5 bases). Germline CDR1 SGHRS, CDR2 YFSETQ. V shed 4 bases and J shed 1 base, with 11 bases lying between them. The CDR3 sequence is 15 residues long. CDR3: CASSIGLMNTGELFF. CDR3 DNA: TGCGCCAGCAGCATAGGACTGATGAACACCGGGGAGCTGTTTTTT.

Ten or more counts support this clonotype. The chain combines TRBV7-9 with TRBJ1-2; D is unclear. Trimming removed 3 bases at V and 3 bases at J, with 8 bases between. The CDR3 covers 13 residues. Germline lookup yields CDR1 SEHNR and CDR2 FQNEAQ (reference sequence). In nucleotides, the CDR3 is TGTGCCAGCAGCTTCGCGGGTGACTATGGCTACACCTTC. Translating it yields CASSFAGDYGYTF.

In regard to this clonotype: Being one base from a much bigger clone, this may be a read error. The chain uses TRBV20-1 and TRBJ2-1; TRBD2 is a possible D gene (6 bases). This CDR3 has 15 amino acids. Germline CDR1 and CDR2: DFQATT and SNEGSKA (reference sequence). CDR3 residues: CRAGDSLSSYNEQFF. The CDR3 DNA reads as TGCAGAGCTGGGGACTCCCTGAGCTCCTACAATGAGCAGTTCTTC.

Details on this clonotype: Given a much more abundant clone one base away, this may be a read error. The chain recombines TRBV5-4 with TRBJ1-1; D possibly corresponds to TRBD1 (6 bases). The CDR3 runs 14 residues. Germline V gene lookup returns CDR1 SGHNT and CDR2 YYREEE (reference sequence). CDR3 nucleotides: TGTGCCAGCAGCTTGAACGGGGGCTACACTGAAGCTTCCTTT. Residues: CASSLNGGYTEASF.

This clonotype was counted ten times or more. The chain has TRBV12-3 or TRBV12-4 and TRBJ2-2; 13 bases match TRBD2. CDR3 size: 16 residues. The V and J ends lost 6 bases and 1 base, in that order; junction bases with no gene match: 2. CDR3 DNA: TGTGCCAGCAGGGGACTAGCGGGGAGGAACACCGGGGAGCTGTTTTTT. This encodes CASRGLAGRNTGELFF.

This clonotype was observed a handful of times. V is TRBV7-2 and J is TRBJ1-1; D is uncertain. Trimming pared 3 bases from V and 7 bases from J, leaving 9 bases between. This CDR3 is built from 12 residues. Germline CDR1 and CDR2: SGHTA and FQGNSA. Written as DNA, the CDR3 is TGTGCCAGCAGCTTTCGGGAGTATGAAGCTTTCTTT. Its translation: CASSFREYEAFF.

In its sample, this clonotype was seen many times. The chain recombines TRBV7-2 with TRBJ2-5; 8 bases fit TRBD2. Trimming cost V 1 base and J 1 base; bases outside gene matches: 5. This CDR3 region has 16 residues. Germline assignment: CDR1 SGHTA and CDR2 FQGNSA. The CDR3 spells CASSLDGSGGQETQYF. CDR3 bases: TGTGCCAGCAGCTTAGATGGGAGCGGGGGCCAAGAGACCCAGTACTTC.

The rearrangement uses TRBV20-1 and TRBJ2-3; 10 nucleotides agree with TRBD2. The CDR3 sequence is 17 residues long. Germline CDR1 is DFQATT and CDR2 is SNEGSKA (reference sequence). The junction had 7 bases not matched to a gene; V was cut back by 0 bases and J by 1 base. This CDR3 is CSAREIKLAGRTDTQYF. The DNA of the CDR3 is TGCAGTGCTAGAGAAATAAAACTAGCGGGGCGCACAGATACGCAGTATTTT.

This clonotype has more than one count but fewer than ten. The chain has TRBV29-1 and TRBJ2-2, with D perhaps matching TRBD1 (6 bases). This CDR3 comprises 13 residues. The germline V gene encodes CDR1 SQVTM and CDR2 ANQGSEA. V was trimmed by 4 bases and J by 6 bases, leaving 12 bases between them. The CDR3 DNA is TGCAGCGTTGGACAGGTCGAAGCCGGGGAGCTGTTTTTT. Amino acids: CSVGQVEAGELFF.

This clonotype was seen a few times. The chain is built from TRBV7-9 and TRBJ1-2; D gene uncertain. V gave up 8 bases and J gave up 2 bases, with 18 bases separating them. This CDR3 is 15 amino acids long. In germline, CDR1 is SEHNR, CDR2 FQNEAQ (reference sequence). In DNA form, the CDR3 reads TGTGCCAGCGGCGTAGGGTTAACACAAAACTATGGCTACACCTTC. Translation: CASGVGLTQNYGYTF.

This clonotype has just a few counts. CDR3 in amino acids: CASSLRPNSYNEQFF. CDR3 coding DNA: TGTGCCAGCAGCTTAAGACCTAATTCCTACAATGAGCAGTTCTTC. The J gene is TRBJ2-1, the V gene TRBV7-9; unclear D gene. This CDR3 comprises 15 residues. Trimming cost V 2 bases and J 1 base, with 9 bases left between them. Germline assignment: CDR1 SEHNR and CDR2 FQNEAQ (reference sequence).

The gene calls are TRBV11-1 and TRBJ1-1; no firm D call. The CDR3 is 18 residues long. Trimming took off 2 bases at V and 11 bases at J, with 30 bases between the two ends. In germline, CDR1 is SGHAT, CDR2 FQDESV (reference sequence). Here the CDR3 DNA reads TGTGCCAGCAGCTTAAGGATCTCCACTCTGGGCCGCTCCGAAGGGGCTTTCTTT. This translates into CASSLRISTLGRSEGAFF.